A single sample is the source of the 19 T cell receptor beta chains below, sequenced in a study of blood T cell repertoires in COVID-19. Libraries were prepared by immunoSEQ multiplex PCR; TCRdb keeps only in-frame clonotypes and omits some of them. The data hold around 100,000 clones, with around four fifths observed a single time. The sample consisted of peripheral blood. The source of these receptors is a man aged 70-80 years with active or convalescent COVID-19.

The chain has TRBV6-5 and TRBJ2-2; D remains ambiguous. The V end lost 9 bases, the J end lost 5 bases, and 10 bases lay between the germline ends. The CDR3 has 12 amino acids. Germline V CDR1 and CDR2: MNHEY, SVGAGI. CDR3 nucleotides: TGTGCCAGTGCTCTCGGGACCGGGGAGCTGTTTTTT. Translated, it gives CASALGTGELFF.

This chain uses TRBV30 with TRBJ2-5, with D maybe TRBD2 (6 bases). V lost 1 base and J 1 base, leaving 16 bases between the germline ends. The CDR3 is made up of 16 amino acids. CDR1 is GTSNPN, CDR2 SVGIG, per germline (reference sequence). The CDR3 sequence is CAWSGSGETLQETQYF. CDR3 nucleotides: TGTGCCTGGAGTGGTAGCGGAGAGACTCTCCAAGAGACCCAGTACTTC. Full variable domain (missing parts from reference TRBV30 and TRBJ2-5): SQTIHQWPATLVQPVGSPLSLECTVEGTSNPNLYWYRQAAGRGLQLLFYSVGIGQISSEVPQNLSASRPQDRQFILSSKKLLLSDSGFYLCAWSGSGETLQETQYFGPGTRLLVL.

The chain carries TRBV15 and TRBJ2-2; D possibly corresponds to TRBD1 (5 bases). Trimming removed 5 bases from V and 4 bases from J, with 11 bases in between. Per germline, CDR1 LNHNV and CDR2 YYDKDF (reference sequence). There are 14 residues in the CDR3. This chain's CDR3 is CATSLTRVTGELFF. The CDR3, as DNA: TGTGCCACCAGCCTGACCAGGGTCACCGGGGAGCTGTTTTTT. Full variable domain (remainder filled in from reference TRBV15 and TRBJ2-2): DAMVIQNPRYQVTQFGKPVTLSCSQTLNHNVMYWYQQKSSQAPKLLFHYYDKDFNNEADTPDNFQSRRPNTSFCFLDIRSPGLGDTAMYLCATSLTRVTGELFFGEGSRLTVL.

The chain employs TRBV4-2 and TRBJ2-1; D perhaps matches TRBD2 (6 bases). V was pared by 0 bases and J by 5 bases, with 11 bases between. Germline lookup yields CDR1 LGHNA and CDR2 YNFKEQ. The CDR3 has 15 amino acids. CDR3 sequence reads: CASSQDRLANNEQFF. In nucleotides, the CDR3 is TGTGCCAGCAGCCAAGATCGGCTAGCGAACAATGAGCAGTTCTTC.

This chain uses TRBV7-2 with TRBJ2-3, with D possibly matching TRBD2 (7 bases). V was pared by 1 base and J by 5 bases, with 16 bases between. The CDR3 spans 16 residues. Germline loops: CDR1 SGHTA, CDR2 FQGNSA. The CDR3 nucleotides are TGTGCCAGCAGCTTAGAGTTATGGGGGGGCGGAGATACGCAGTATTTT. Translation: CASSLELWGGGDTQYF.

The chain links TRBV18 to TRBJ2-2, with 8 bases matching TRBD1. CDR1 is KGHSH, CDR2 LQKENI, per germline. The CDR3 length is 17 residues. Losses at the gene ends were 0 bases for V and 6 bases for J; bases not matched to a gene: 9. The CDR3 coding sequence is TGTGCCAGCTCACCACCCGGTAGGACAGGGTTTGCCGGGGAGCTGTTTTTT. Protein: CASSPPGRTGFAGELFF.

The V and J genes are TRBV6-5 and TRBJ2-2; 8 bases map to TRBD2. The CDR3 is made up of 15 amino acids. In germline, CDR1 is MNHEY, CDR2 SVGAGI. J lost 6 bases, V lost 7 bases, and 10 bases had no gene match. The CDR3 nucleotides read TGTGCCAGCACCGCCCCAGCGGGAGTCTCCGGGGAGCTGTTTTTT. Translating gives CASTAPAGVSGELFF.

This clone appeared once. The V and J genes are TRBV28 and TRBJ2-7; maybe TRBD1 (6 bases). V was shortened by 6 bases and J by 7 bases, with 19 bases between the two germline ends. CDR1 MDHEN and CDR2 SYDVKM come from the germline V gene. CDR3 size: 14 residues. CDR3 coding DNA: TGTGCCAGCAGCCGTCCAATGACAGGTAATGAGCAGTACTTC. This gives the protein CASSRPMTGNEQYF.

This chain connects TRBV19 to TRBJ1-5; D gene unclear. V was shortened by 0 bases and J by 1 base, with 10 bases between the two germline ends. This CDR3 region has 16 residues. From germline, CDR1 is LNHDA and CDR2 SQIVND (reference sequence). The CDR3 bases are TGTGCCAGTAGTATAGAATCCAGGTGGAGCAATCAGCCCCAGCATTTT. It yields the protein CASSIESRWSNQPQHF.

V gene TRBV4-2 combines with J gene TRBJ2-3; 10 bases align to TRBD1. Germline V gene lookup returns CDR1 LGHNA and CDR2 YNFKEQ. This CDR3 contains 15 residues. Germline trimming cut 0 bases from V and 4 bases from J; bases unmatched to any gene: 1. The DNA for the CDR3 is TGTGCCAGCAGCCAAGAGACAGGGGGCGCAGATACGCAGTATTTT. It codes for CASSQETGGADTQYF.

The chain employs TRBV7-8 and TRBJ2-7; 11 bases line up with TRBD2. Germline V gene data show CDR1 as SGHVS and CDR2 as FQNEAQ. With 0 bases clipped from V and 0 bases from J, the junction kept 10 bases outside the gene matches. The CDR3 covers 19 residues. The chain's CDR3 is CASSLAGTSGSLSSYEQYF. In nucleotides, the CDR3 is TGTGCCAGCAGCTTAGCCGGGACTAGCGGTTCCCTAAGCTCCTACGAGCAGTACTTC.

The rearrangement joins TRBV24-1 to TRBJ2-3, with 10 bases that match TRBD2. This CDR3 comprises 14 residues. After removal of 7 bases from V and 2 bases from J, the junction contained 2 bases not matched to a gene. CDR1 and CDR2 (germline): KGHDR, SFDVKD. CDR3 protein: CATSLAGDTDTQYF. The CDR3 DNA sequence: TGTGCCACCAGCCTAGCGGGGGACACAGATACGCAGTATTTT.

The chain uses TRBV5-1 and TRBJ2-1; TRBD2 matches 8 bases. The V gene end was trimmed by 0 bases and the J gene end by 6 bases; junction bases not matched to a gene: 5. CDR1 is SGHRS and CDR2 is YFSETQ in the germline V gene. The CDR3 sequence is 15 residues long. In DNA, the CDR3 is TGCGCCAGCAGCTTGGACGGGAGGGCCGCCAATGAGCAGTTCTTC. It translates to CASSLDGRAANEQFF.

This chain connects TRBV18 to TRBJ2-7, with a tentative D call TRBD2 (5 bases). Germline assignment: CDR1 KGHSH and CDR2 LQKENI. V lost 2 bases and J lost 4, with 18 bases in between. This CDR3 region has 16 residues. The chain's CDR3 is CASSPGNAGLLYEQYF. CDR3 nucleotides: TGTGCCAGCTCACCAGGAAACGCTGGACTCCTATACGAGCAGTACTTC.

This rearrangement joins TRBV4-2 to TRBJ1-5; a weak D match, TRBD1 (5 bases). Germline CDR1 is LGHNA and CDR2 is YNFKEQ. There are 17 residues in the CDR3. Trimming took off 0 bases at V and 0 bases at J, with 12 bases between the two ends. CDR3 coding DNA: TGTGCCAGCAGCCAAGATCGGGCAGGGTCTAGCAATCAGCCCCAGCATTTT. Amino acids: CASSQDRAGSSNQPQHF.

The chain employs TRBV4-2 and TRBJ1-2; maybe TRBD1 (5 bases). Trimming removed 7 bases at V and 0 bases at J, with 15 bases between. The V gene's germline CDR1 is LGHNA and CDR2 YNFKEQ. CDR3 length: 15 amino acids. The CDR3 reads CASKQVDIANYGYTF. The DNA for the CDR3 is TGTGCCAGCAAGCAGGTGGACATTGCTAACTATGGCTACACCTTC.

A single count supports this clone. The DNA for the CDR3 is TGTGCCAGCAGTGAAGGACAGCCTAGCTCTGGAAACACCATATATTTT. As protein: CASSEGQPSSGNTIYF. The chain is built from TRBV6-1 and TRBJ1-3; D is possibly TRBD1 (5 bases). Germline V gives CDR1 MNHNS, CDR2 SASEGT. The CDR3 totals 16 residues. Trimming shortened V by 1 base and J by 0 bases, and 10 bases separated the two germline ends.

This clone was recorded only once. The chain has TRBV9 and TRBJ1-4; D is undetermined. V was cut by 3 bases and J by 0 bases, with 12 bases left in between. CDR3 length: 16 residues. Germline CDR1 reads SGDLS; CDR2 reads YYNGEE. Here the CDR3 DNA reads TGTGCCAGCAGCGCGGGCGGACTTTCAACTAATGAAAAACTGTTTTTT. This gives the protein CASSAGGLSTNEKLFF.

V and J are TRBV9 and TRBJ2-3; D perhaps matches TRBD2 (6 bases). V was trimmed by 0 bases and J by 7 bases, leaving 15 bases between them. This CDR3 is 15 amino acids long. Germline assignment: CDR1 SGDLS and CDR2 YYNGEE. The CDR3, as DNA: TGTGCCAGCAGCGTAGGTGCCCGTGGGGGGAATACGCAGTATTTT. This codes for CASSVGARGGNTQYF.